A single sample is the source of the 2 T cell receptor beta chains below, sequenced in a study of blood T cells in healthy people across ages. Then a second PCR, running roughly 7 to 11 cycles, was carried out with a sample-barcoded 5' primer and a J-beta primer mix. TCRdb re-analysed the 5' RACE reads in MiXCR, keeping a single row per CDR3 protein. Of roughly 1.9 million distinct CDR3 sequences in the sample, about two fifths were seen once. The sequenced sample consisted of blood. These receptor sequences come from a human donor in good health.

This clonotype was seen a handful of times. The genes are TRBV28 and TRBJ2-7, with 7 bases identical to TRBD1. CDR3 length: 14 residues. The junction had 5 bases not matched to a gene; V was cut back by 3 bases and J by 3 bases. The germline gives CDR1 MDHEN, CDR2 SYDVKM. CDR3 coding DNA: TGTGCCAGCAGTTTGGGGACAGTTCACTACGAGCAGTACTTC. Protein: CASSLGTVHYEQYF.

The sample holds a few counts of this clonotype. The CDR3 spells CASSLEGFYNQPQHF. Here the CDR3 DNA reads TGTGCCAGCAGCTTAGAAGGGTTCTATAATCAGCCCCAGCATTTT. J is TRBJ1-5 and V is TRBV7-2; no clear D. Trimming stripped 1 base from V and 4 bases from J, with 11 bases between. The CDR3 spans 15 residues. CDR1 and CDR2 (germline): SGHTA, FQGNSA.